The 27 T cell receptor beta chains given below trace back to one sample, sequenced in a study of CD8+CD57+ T cells in acquired aplastic anemia. According to the study, genomic DNA was the template for TCR beta VDJ and CDR3 profiling. Using its own MiXCR run on the reads, TCRdb lists one record per CDR3 protein. The table lists more than 45,000 distinct CDR3 sequences, around two thirds of them singletons, with 34% in the top ten. Sample: sorted CD4+, CD8+, or CD8+CD57+ T cells (not recorded which) from PBMCs. These receptors came from a human donor in good health, serving as a control.

This clonotype was picked up a small number of times. The junction shows a germline mismatch at one end, possibly a read error. The J gene is TRBJ2-3, the V gene TRBV10-2, with 10 positions matching TRBD2. CDR3 length: 13 amino acids. Germline assignment: CDR1 WSHSY and CDR2 SAAADI. The CDR3 coding sequence is TGTGCCAGCAGTCTAGCGGGAGTAGATACGCAGTATTTT. It encodes CASSLAGVDTQYF.

This clonotype was counted only a few times. The chain combines TRBV3-1 with TRBJ2-3, with D hard to call. This CDR3 spans 15 amino acids. V was clipped by 0 bases and J by 0 bases, with 7 bases between them. Germline V gene lookup returns CDR1 LGHDT and CDR2 YNNKEL (reference sequence). The CDR3 region has the DNA TGTGCCAGCAGCCAAGATCCGGCCAGCACAGATACGCAGTATTTT. Protein sequence: CASSQDPASTDTQYF.

The CDR3 region has the DNA TGTGCCAGCAGAAGGGGACTAGCGGGAGGGCCGCGAGATACGCAGTATTTT. It codes for CASRRGLAGGPRDTQYF. This chain joins TRBV7-8 and TRBJ2-3; 16 bases fit TRBD2. The junction had 8 bases not matched to a gene; V was cut back by 6 bases and J by 5 bases. The CDR3 runs to 17 residues. CDR1 is SGHVS, CDR2 FQNEAQ, per germline.

By sample share, this clonotype is medium-sized. The rearrangement uses TRBV10-3 and TRBJ2-3, with TRBD2 as a possible D gene (6 bases). Between the trimmed V and J ends, which lost 7 bases and 0 bases, there was a span of 11 bases. Germline V gene lookup returns CDR1 ENHRY and CDR2 SYGVKD. CDR3 length equals 14 residues. The DNA for the CDR3 is TGTGCCATCACCACTAGCCCCAGCACAGATACGCAGTATTTT. It codes for CAITTSPSTDTQYF.

The CDR3 reads CASSQEAGGKETQYF. In DNA, the CDR3 is TGTGCCAGCAGCCAAGAGGCGGGGGGTAAAGAGACCCAGTACTTC. The chain employs TRBV9 and TRBJ2-5; TRBD2 matches at 8 bases. Germline CDR1 is SGDLS and CDR2 is YYNGEE. The CDR3 extends over 15 amino acids. V lost 4 bases to trimming and J lost 3 bases; unmatched junction nucleotides: 8. The full variable domain, with the rest looked up from reference TRBV9 and TRBJ2-5, is DSGVTQTPKHLITATGQRVTLRCSPRSGDLSVYWYQQSLDQGLQFLIQYYNGEERAKGNILERFSAQQFPDLHSELNLSSLELGDSALYFCASSQEAGGKETQYFGPGTRLLVL.

Notes on this clonotype: A read error is likely, as this CDR3 ends without the conserved phenylalanine or tryptophan. The rearrangement links TRBV12-3 or TRBV12-4 to TRBJ1-3, with D unclear. CDR3 length: 15 residues. The CDR3 loop is CASTYPGSSGDTIYL. CDR3 bases: TGTGCCAGCACTTACCCCGGGAGCTCTGGAGACACCATATATCTT.

The genes are TRBV15 and TRBJ2-5, with D possibly called TRBD1 or TRBD2 (5 bases each). V was trimmed by 8 bases and J by 2 bases, leaving 6 bases between them. The germline V gene has CDR1 LNHNV and CDR2 YYDKDF (reference sequence). CDR3 size: 11 residues. The CDR3 is CATGTQETQYF. CDR3 coding DNA: TGTGCCACCGGGACGCAAGAGACCCAGTACTTC.

This clonotype was observed many times. The chain uses TRBV7-6 and TRBJ1-4; 7 bases align to TRBD1. Germline values: CDR1 SGHVS, CDR2 FNYEAQ. This CDR3 has 15 amino acids. V shed 3 bases and J 5 bases; nucleotides not matched to a gene: 6. CDR3: CASSLYRGPNEKLFF. CDR3 in DNA: TGTGCCAGCAGCTTGTACAGGGGTCCAAATGAAAAACTGTTTTTT.

This clonotype appeared once. This chain joins TRBV19 and TRBJ1-1; D might be TRBD1 (5 bases). Trimming pared 4 bases from V and 6 bases from J, leaving 15 bases between. The CDR3 runs to 14 residues. The germline CDR1 and CDR2 sequences are LNHDA and SQIVND (reference sequence). The CDR3 region has the DNA TGTGCCAGTAGTACTCGGGGCGCGGACGCTGAAGCTTTCTTT. This gives the protein CASSTRGADAEAFF.

The rearrangement joins TRBV6-1 to TRBJ2-3; 11 bases are shared with TRBD2. After removal of 6 bases from V and 4 bases from J, the junction contained 3 bases not matched to a gene. CDR3 length equals 14 residues. Germline V CDR1 and CDR2: MNHNS, SASEGT. CDR3 in amino acids: CASRLAGEADTQYF. The CDR3 DNA reads TGTGCCAGCAGACTAGCGGGAGAGGCAGATACGCAGTATTTT.

This clonotype was picked up many times. V gene TRBV12-3 or TRBV12-4 combines with J gene TRBJ2-1; 7 bases agree with TRBD1. With 6 bases clipped from V and 2 bases from J, the junction kept 19 bases outside the gene matches. The CDR3 length is 19 residues. The CDR3 nucleotides read TGTGCCAGCAGATCCCTTCCCTTTTATACAGGGGAAGCCTACAATGAGCAGTTCTTC. Translating it yields CASRSLPFYTGEAYNEQFF.

The genes are TRBV12-3 or TRBV12-4 and TRBJ1-5, with no clear D. The CDR3 is 13 amino acids. V shed 3 bases and J shed 4 bases, with 7 bases lying between them. The CDR3 reads CASSFFINQPQHF. CDR3 nucleotide sequence: TGTGCCAGCAGTTTTTTTATAAATCAGCCCCAGCATTTT.

For this clonotype: No conserved phenylalanine or tryptophan is present at the end of the CDR3, so a read error is the likely explanation. This chain uses TRBV9 with TRBJ1-4; TRBD1 is a possible D gene (6 bases). CDR3 length: 16 residues. CDR1 and CDR2 from the germline V gene are SGDLS and YYNGEE. Trimming removed 3 bases from V and 6 bases from J, with 18 bases in between. This chain's CDR3 is CASSASGGGDDEKLFL. DNA of the CDR3: TGTGCCAGCAGCGCCTCCGGCGGGGGCGACGATGAAAAACTGTTTCTT.

This sequence joins TRBV19 and TRBJ1-5, with D tentatively TRBD1 (6 bases). The ends were cut back, 10 bases at V and 3 bases at J, with 13 bases in the middle. Germline V lookup: CDR1 LNHDA, CDR2 SQIVND (reference sequence). CDR3 length: 13 residues. Written as DNA, the CDR3 is TGTGCCACCGTGGACAGACTCAATCAGCCCCAGCATTTT. Residues: CATVDRLNQPQHF.

This clonotype was found once. This sequence joins TRBV19 and TRBJ2-7; 11 nucleotides line up with TRBD2. The J call may be in error: the DNA end matches TRBJ2-1 better. The CDR3 totals 16 residues. CDR1 is LNHDA and CDR2 is SQIVND in the germline V gene (reference sequence). CDR3 sequence: CASSPTHSGGVNEQFF. The DNA of the CDR3 is TGTGCCAGTAGCCCGACCCATAGCGGGGGGGTCAATGAGCAGTTCTTC.

Remarks on this clonotype: One junction end does not reproduce the germline sequence, and a read error may be involved. J is TRBJ1-1 and V is TRBV11-1, with D possibly being TRBD1 (5 bases). Germline values: CDR1 SGHAT, CDR2 FQDESV (reference sequence). This CDR3 is 11 amino acids long. The CDR3 spells CASGANTEASF. The CDR3 DNA sequence: TGTGCCAGCGGGGCGAACACTGAAGCTTCCTTT.

This sequence joins TRBV7-9 and TRBJ2-5, with TRBD2 matching 7 bases. The CDR3 sequence is 14 residues long. The V and J ends lost 6 bases and 1 base, in that order; junction bases with no gene match: 5. Germline loops: CDR1 SEHNR, CDR2 FQNEAQ (reference sequence). CDR3 bases: TGTGCCAGCAGTCATAGGACTAGCCAAGAGACCCAGTACTTC. Amino acid sequence: CASSHRTSQETQYF.

This clonotype is labeled medium-sized (0.01 to 0.1%). The chain uses TRBV7-3 and TRBJ2-7; 14 positions agree with TRBD2. Germline CDR1 is SGHTA and CDR2 is FQGTGA. Losses at the gene ends were 5 bases for V and 5 bases for J; bases not matched to a gene: 5. This CDR3 has 15 amino acids. CDR3: CASSATGLAGDEQYF. The CDR3 nucleotides read TGTGCCAGCAGCGCTACGGGACTAGCGGGAGACGAGCAGTACTTC.

This rearrangement joins TRBV20-1 to TRBJ1-4; 7 bases are shared with TRBD1. With V trimmed by 6 bases and J by 2 bases, 3 bases remained unmatched. The CDR3 length is 13 residues. CDR1 and CDR2 (germline): DFQATT, SNEGSKA (reference sequence). For the CDR3, the DNA is TGCAGTGCCCTGGGACAGACTAATGAAAAACTGTTTTTT. It codes for CSALGQTNEKLFF.

This clonotype is medium-sized within its sample. This sequence joins TRBV10-2 and TRBJ2-7, with a tentative D call TRBD2 (7 bases). V lost 2 bases and J 4 bases, leaving 15 bases between the germline ends. This CDR3 spans 15 amino acids. Looked up from germline, CDR1 is WSHSY and CDR2 is SAAADI. Here the CDR3 reads CASSEGGGAEYEQYF. CDR3 nucleotide sequence: TGCGCCAGCAGTGAGGGGGGGGGCGCCGAGTACGAGCAGTACTTC.

CDR3 residues: CASSSDLIGNQPQHF. DNA for the CDR3: TGTGCCAGCAGCTCCGACCTTATAGGTAATCAGCCCCAGCATTTT. The chain has TRBV7-9 and TRBJ1-5; unclear D gene. Trimming shortened V by 4 bases and J by 4 bases, and 14 bases separated the two germline ends. Germline V gene data show CDR1 as SEHNR and CDR2 as FQNEAQ (reference sequence). The CDR3 is made up of 15 amino acids.

The table lists this clonotype with a few counts. This sequence joins TRBV19 and TRBJ2-1; D is perhaps TRBD1 or TRBD2 (6 bases each). Trimming cost V 3 bases and J 8 bases, with 17 bases left between them. The CDR3 runs to 15 residues. In germline, CDR1 is LNHDA, CDR2 SQIVND (reference sequence). The CDR3 coding sequence is TGTGCCAGTAGTATCGGGGTGCGGGACAACGATGAGCAGTTCTTC. This codes for CASSIGVRDNDEQFF. Full variable domain (outside the CDR3, taken from reference TRBV19 and TRBJ2-1): DGGITQSPKYLFRKEGQNVTLSCEQNLNHDAMYWYRQDPGQGLRLIYYSQIVNDFQKGDIAEGYSVSREKKESFPLTVTSAQKNPTAFYLCASSIGVRDNDEQFFGPGTRLTVL.

The rearrangement links TRBV15 to TRBJ2-7; the match to TRBD1 covers 7 bases. This CDR3 spans 15 amino acids. Unmatched junction bases numbered 12, after V lost 5 bases and J lost 5 bases. Germline assignment: CDR1 LNHNV and CDR2 YYDKDF (reference sequence). CDR3 in amino acids: CATSARRGGKNEQYF. CDR3 in DNA: TGTGCCACCAGCGCCCGTCGAGGGGGCAAAAACGAGCAGTACTTC.

The chain couples TRBV2 to TRBJ1-1; D gene unclear. Germline V gene sequence: CDR1 SNHLY, CDR2 FYNNEI. The V gene lost 6 bases and the J gene lost 7 bases, with 9 bases spanning the gap. The CDR3 loop spans 11 amino acids. CDR3 nucleotides: TGTGCCAGCAGGCGGAATGGTGAAGCTTTCTTT. Translating gives CASRRNGEAFF.

V is TRBV7-9 and J is TRBJ2-7; D may correspond to TRBD1 or TRBD2 (5 bases each). CDR3 length equals 15 residues. Trimming stripped 4 bases from V and 4 bases from J, with 17 bases between. Germline-derived CDR1 and CDR2 are SEHNR and FQNEAQ (reference sequence). CDR3 coding DNA: TGTGCCAGCAGCTCCACAGCGGAAGGGGTGTACGAGCAGTACTTC. As protein: CASSSTAEGVYEQYF.

The chain joins TRBV7-9 to TRBJ1-2; no firm D call. There are 13 residues in the CDR3. Trimming left V 0 bases short and J 0 bases short, with 2 bases between. Germline lookup yields CDR1 SEHNR and CDR2 FQNEAQ (reference sequence). The CDR3 spells CASSLAANYGYTF. CDR3 nucleotides: TGTGCCAGCAGCTTAGCAGCTAACTATGGCTACACCTTC.

The chain combines TRBV7-9 with TRBJ1-2; D perhaps matches TRBD1 (6 bases). Germline V gives CDR1 SEHNR, CDR2 FQNEAQ (reference sequence). The CDR3 totals 14 residues. V dropped 3 bases and J dropped 1 base, with 9 bases sitting between them. CDR3 sequence reads: CASSLVGGNYGYTF. CDR3 bases: TGTGCCAGCAGCTTGGTAGGGGGTAACTATGGCTACACCTTC. The full variable domain, rest sourced from reference TRBV7-9 and TRBJ1-2, is DTGVSQNPRHKITKRGQNVTFRCDPISEHNRLYWYRQTLGQGPEFLTYFQNEAQLEKSRLLSDRFSAERPKGSFSTLEIQRTEQGDSAMYLCASSLVGGNYGYTFGSGTRLTVV.